The present T cell receptor beta chain was sequenced within a study of identical twins. Study outcomes and limitations: It was cross-sectional statistical analysis, not following the same donors, that the conclusions relied on. Compared with unrelated sharing, twin-shared out-of-frame alpha sequences had more low-probability sequences. Models underestimated out-of-frame TCR alpha sharing in monozygotic twins.

The V end lost 4 bases, the J end lost 6 bases, and 11 bases lay between the germline ends. The CDR3 runs 13 residues. CDR1 and CDR2 from the germline V gene are SGHRS and YFSETQ. This clonotype was seen only a few times. The antigen remains unidentified. Unique molecular identifiers were in the cDNA, with template-switch universal primer binding. TCRdb re-analysed the 5' RACE reads in MiXCR, keeping a single row per CDR3 protein. Of around 680,000 distinct CDR3 sequences in the sample, about 9.4% were seen once. These records were also assigned to another study, of yellow fever vaccine responses in identical twins.

The sequence was collected from a woman between 18 and 30 years old in good health. The gene calls are TRBV5-1 and TRBJ2-1; unclear D gene. The sample taken for sequencing was PBMCs. In DNA, the CDR3 is TGCGCCAGCAGCCGCGACGGGTTCAATGAGCAGTTCTTC. It is translated as CASSRDGFNEQFF.